Below, 2 T cell receptor beta chains from the same sample are listed, as sequenced in a study of blood T cell repertoires in COVID-19. Libraries were prepared by immunoSEQ multiplex PCR; TCRdb keeps only in-frame clonotypes and omits some of them. The sample shows some 80,000 clones, around 83% of them seen only once. Sequencing was carried out using peripheral blood. The receptor source for this set is a woman in her 50s with acute or convalescent COVID-19.

The J gene is TRBJ2-3, the V gene TRBV9; 9 nucleotides agree with TRBD1. Germline-derived CDR1 and CDR2 are SGDLS and YYNGEE. The V segment lost 3 bases and the J segment 1 base; nucleotides outside the gene matches: 3. The CDR3 covers 15 residues. The CDR3 sequence is CASSARTGGTDTQYF. The CDR3, as DNA: TGTGCCAGCAGCGCCCGGACAGGGGGCACAGATACGCAGTATTTT.

This clone was detected a few times. The chain employs TRBV19 and TRBJ1-3, with TRBD1 matching over 7 bases. Per germline, CDR1 LNHDA and CDR2 SQIVND (reference sequence). With V trimmed by 6 bases and J by 3 bases, 5 bases remained unmatched. The CDR3 covers 14 residues. The DNA for the CDR3 is TGTGCCAGTAGGAGACAGGGAAGTGGAAACACCATATATTTT. As protein: CASRRQGSGNTIYF. The full variable domain, with the rest looked up from reference TRBV19 and TRBJ1-3, is DGGITQSPKYLFRKEGQNVTLSCEQNLNHDAMYWYRQDPGQGLRLIYYSQIVNDFQKGDIAEGYSVSREKKESFPLTVTSAQKNPTAFYLCASRRQGSGNTIYFGEGSWLTVV.